This T cell receptor (beta chain) was obtained from a study of response to subunit inactivated influenza vaccine. TCRdb analysed the RT-PCR reads with MiXCR anew, one entry per CDR3 protein. The data show 650,000 to 800,000 distinct CDR3 sequences, more than 11% seen once. CDR1 and CDR2 (germline): MNHNS, SASEGT. CDR3 length: 17 amino acids. Trimming removed 9 bases at V and 3 bases at J, with 27 bases between. Whole-study findings and limits: The authors offered the suggestion that each seasonal influenza vaccination recruits few new T cells.

A note on this clonotype: The antigen is unknown.

This sequence originates from a man aged 45-65 years who received an inactivated influenza vaccine. The rearrangement links TRBV6-1 to TRBJ2-7; D is undetermined. The sequencing here drew on PBMCs from blood, taken about 14 days before vaccination. Written as DNA, the CDR3 is TGTGCCAGACCTGATCCCGAGGCCTGGACCAAGCACTACGAGCAGTACTTC. Its protein is CARPDPEAWTKHYEQYF.